The 27 T cell receptor beta chains presented below share a single source sample, sequenced in a study of CD8+ T cells in alopecia areata. In each case, RNA was isolated and then reverse transcribed into cDNA as the sequencing template. Here immunoSEQ multiplex PCR was the method, and the copy in TCRdb shows in-frame clones only, minus some. The top ten hold roughly 15% of the sample, which has about 140,000 clones, nearly 55% seen once. Documented treatment: oral pan-JAK inhibitor, 5-10 mg twice daily. This material consisted of CD8+ T cells sorted from blood, taken at week 4, from a patient treated with tofacitinib. All receptors derive from a human donor with alopecia areata.

V is TRBV6-6 and J is TRBJ2-1; 7 bases line up with TRBD1. Unmatched junction bases numbered 14, after V lost 2 bases and J lost 10 bases. This CDR3 has 16 amino acids. The V gene's germline CDR1 is MNHNY and CDR2 SVGAGI (reference sequence). CDR3 in amino acids: CASSYDRDQLGMEQFF. As DNA, the CDR3 is TGTGCCAGCAGTTACGACAGGGACCAACTCGGCATGGAGCAGTTCTTC.

The V call is TRBV12-5, the J call TRBJ1-2; D gene unclear. Germline V gives CDR1 LGHNT, CDR2 FRNRAP. V was clipped by 6 bases and J by 7 bases, with 15 bases between them. This CDR3 comprises 13 residues. CDR3 protein: CASGPGLLPGYTF. Written as DNA, the CDR3 is TGTGCTAGTGGCCCCGGTCTTCTCCCTGGCTACACCTTC.

The CDR3: CASSQGSVHRDGETQYF. CDR3 in DNA: TGCGCCAGCAGTCAAGGATCGGTCCACCGGGACGGAGAGACCCAGTACTTC. The rearrangement joins TRBV23-1 to TRBJ2-5, with D perhaps given as TRBD1 or TRBD2 (5 bases each). TRBV23-1 is assigned to the ORF class and has an uncertain function. V lost 2 bases to trimming and J lost 4 bases, with 20 bases between them. This CDR3 is 17 amino acids long.

V gene TRBV27 combines with J gene TRBJ1-6; D unclear. V lost 7 bases and J 7 bases, leaving 14 bases between the germline ends. This CDR3 has 14 amino acids. The germline V gene encodes CDR1 MNHEY and CDR2 SMNVEV (reference sequence). The CDR3 sequence is CASTLSRANSPLHF. The DNA of the CDR3 is TGTGCCAGCACTCTGAGTAGGGCGAATTCACCCCTCCACTTT.

The chain links TRBV9 to TRBJ2-7; D call uncertain. V was clipped by 0 bases and J by 2 bases, with 9 bases between them. The CDR3 loop spans 14 amino acids. In germline, CDR1 is SGDLS, CDR2 YYNGEE. CDR3 sequence reads: CASSVGSATYEQYF. The CDR3 bases are TGTGCCAGCAGCGTAGGGTCGGCCACCTACGAGCAGTACTTC.

This chain links TRBV30 with TRBJ1-5; D perhaps matches TRBD1 (5 bases). Germline loops: CDR1 GTSNPN, CDR2 SVGIG (reference sequence). The CDR3 length is 15 residues. The V and J ends lost 5 bases and 2 bases respectively, with 16 bases between them. The CDR3 region is CAWAGWGEGNQPQHF. CDR3 coding DNA: TGTGCCTGGGCTGGATGGGGGGAGGGCAATCAGCCCCAGCATTTT.

V is TRBV27 and J is TRBJ1-5; the D is unclear. This CDR3 has 14 residues. V was pared by 5 bases and J by 11 bases, with 19 bases between. The germline V gene encodes CDR1 MNHEY and CDR2 SMNVEV (reference sequence). CDR3 in amino acids: CASSPDPGLVAQHF. The CDR3 coding sequence is TGTGCCAGCAGTCCGGATCCGGGCCTCGTGGCCCAGCATTTT.

V gene TRBV27 combines with J gene TRBJ2-6; no clear D. Trimming stripped 8 bases from V and 4 bases from J, with 6 bases between. The CDR3 consists of 12 residues. Germline loops: CDR1 MNHEY, CDR2 SMNVEV (reference sequence). The CDR3 DNA is TGTGCCAGCCGCGGCGGGGCCAACGTCCTGACTTTC. It specifies CASRGGANVLTF.

This clone was observed many times. The chain recombines TRBV7-2 with TRBJ2-7; 7 nucleotides agree with TRBD2. V lost 4 bases and J lost 4; bases outside the gene matches: 13. The CDR3 runs to 16 residues. Germline V gene data show CDR1 as SGHTA and CDR2 as FQGNSA. CDR3 nucleotide sequence: TGTGCCAGCAGCTCGGGGCCCAGCGGGGCAGAGTACGAGCAGTACTTC. Translating it yields CASSSGPSGAEYEQYF.

This rearrangement joins TRBV7-6 to TRBJ2-3; 11 bases are a match to TRBD2. The V gene's germline CDR1 is SGHVS and CDR2 FNYEAQ. The CDR3 is 15 amino acids. J gave up 3 bases and V 5 bases, and 4 bases lay outside the gene matches. The CDR3: CASSPGTSGTDTQYF. The CDR3 DNA is TGTGCCAGCAGCCCAGGGACTAGCGGAACAGATACGCAGTATTTT.

The chain uses TRBV11-2 and TRBJ2-5; D may match TRBD1 or TRBD2 (5 bases each). The CDR3 covers 15 residues. Germline-derived CDR1 and CDR2 are SGHAT and FQNNGV. The V gene lost 1 base and the J gene lost 4 bases, with 13 bases spanning the gap. Here the CDR3 DNA reads TGTGCCAGCAGCTTAGGCGGTGGGGACCTAGAGACCCAGTACTTC. Translation gives CASSLGGGDLETQYF.

This chain links TRBV10-1 with TRBJ2-7; D ambiguous. V lost 0 bases and J 2 bases, leaving 5 bases between the germline ends. From germline, CDR1 is WNHNN and CDR2 SYGVQD (reference sequence). CDR3 length: 13 residues. The chain's CDR3 is CASSESVAYEQYF. The CDR3 nucleotides are TGCGCCAGCAGTGAGTCTGTCGCCTACGAGCAGTACTTC.

This clone came up a few times. This chain connects TRBV2 to TRBJ2-5; 7 bases are shared with TRBD1. CDR3 length: 13 residues. CDR1 and CDR2 from the germline V gene are SNHLY and FYNNEI. V dropped 5 bases and J dropped 5; count of bases not matched to a gene: 5. The chain's CDR3 is CASSTGASETQYF. The CDR3 DNA reads as TGTGCCAGCAGTACAGGGGCTAGCGAGACCCAGTACTTC. Together with reference TRBV2 and TRBJ2-5, the CDR3 gives the full variable domain: EPEVTQTPSHQVTQMGQEVILRCVPISNHLYFYWYRQILGQKVEFLVSFYNNEISEKSEIFDDQFSVERPDGSNFTLKIRSTKLEDSAMYFCASSTGASETQYFGPGTRLLVL.

The chain has TRBV7-9 and TRBJ2-1, with 8 bases identical to TRBD2. V shed 0 bases, J shed 6 bases, and the junction held 4 bases outside the gene matches. The CDR3 extends over 15 amino acids. Germline CDR1 reads SEHNR; CDR2 reads FQNEAQ (reference sequence). The CDR3 DNA sequence: TGTGCCAGCAGCTTAGCGCCGGGGGGGCCCAATGAGCAGTTCTTC. Its translation is CASSLAPGGPNEQFF. Filled out from reference TRBV7-9 and TRBJ2-1, the complete variable domain reads DTGVSQNPRHKITKRGQNVTFRCDPISEHNRLYWYRQTLGQGPEFLTYFQNEAQLEKSRLLSDRFSAERPKGSFSTLEIQRTEQGDSAMYLCASSLAPGGPNEQFFGPGTRLTVL.

The chain carries TRBV13 and TRBJ1-1, with a possible D match to TRBD1 (5 bases). V lost 0 bases, J lost 4 bases, and 12 bases lay in between. In germline, CDR1 is PRHDT, CDR2 FYEKMQ (reference sequence). The CDR3 is 15 residues long. The CDR3 coding sequence is TGTGCCAGCAGCTTAGGACCCGGGGGTGTCACTGAAGCTTTCTTT. Protein sequence: CASSLGPGGVTEAFF. Combining the CDR3 with reference TRBV13 and TRBJ1-1 gives the whole variable domain AAGVIQSPRHLIKEKRETATLKCYPIPRHDTVYWYQQGPGQDPQFLISFYEKMQSDKGSIPDRFSAQQFSDYHSELNMSSLELGDSALYFCASSLGPGGVTEAFFGQGTRLTVV.

The chain uses TRBV2 and TRBJ2-7; 10 bases match TRBD1. The CDR3 length is 12 residues. CDR1 is SNHLY, CDR2 FYNNEI, per germline. With V trimmed by 11 bases and J by 7 bases, 8 bases remained unmatched. The CDR3 sequence is CAGRDRGREQYF. The CDR3 DNA sequence: TGTGCCGGTCGGGACAGGGGACGGGAGCAGTACTTC.

In its sample, this clone was seen once. The CDR3 is CASSSQAPYEQYF. The CDR3 coding sequence is TGTGCCAGCAGCTCTCAGGCCCCCTACGAGCAGTACTTC. The chain combines TRBV7-9 with TRBJ2-7; unclear D gene. This CDR3 has 13 residues. Germline V gene lookup returns CDR1 SEHNR and CDR2 FQNEAQ (reference sequence). Between the trimmed V and J ends, which lost 4 bases and 2 bases, there was a span of 9 bases.

This clone occurred a few times. The chain employs TRBV27 and TRBJ2-7, with 8 bases aligning to TRBD1. Trimming removed 3 bases from V and 3 bases from J; junction bases left unmatched: 1. Germline V gene sequence: CDR1 MNHEY, CDR2 SMNVEV (reference sequence). CDR3 length: 13 amino acids. CDR3 loop: CASSFGQGYEQYF. The CDR3 nucleotides are TGTGCCAGCAGTTTCGGACAGGGCTACGAGCAGTACTTC.

This chain connects TRBV5-6 to TRBJ2-7, with 7 bases aligning to TRBD1. Germline V gene lookup returns CDR1 SGHDT and CDR2 YYEEEE. The junction had 8 bases not matched to a gene; V was cut back by 4 bases and J by 1 base. This CDR3 is 15 amino acids long. CDR3 residues: CASSPFRDSSYEQYF. CDR3 coding DNA: TGTGCCAGCAGCCCTTTCCGGGACAGTTCCTACGAGCAGTACTTC.

This clone showed up just a few times. V usage is TRBV27 and J usage is TRBJ1-1, with D possibly TRBD1 on 5 matching bases. Germline V gene lookup returns CDR1 MNHEY and CDR2 SMNVEV (reference sequence). V was trimmed by 5 bases and J by 8 bases, leaving 12 bases between them. There are 12 residues in the CDR3. The CDR3 sequence is CASSPGWGEAFF. The CDR3 DNA follows: TGTGCCAGCAGTCCTGGGTGGGGGGAAGCTTTCTTT.

The chain has TRBV1 and TRBJ2-1; the D call in the table, TRBD1, was not verified against the DNA. TRBV1 is described as a pseudogene. This CDR3 comprises 18 residues. This CDR3 is CTSSQDRPGQGGYNEQFF. CDR3 bases: TGCACCAGCAGCCAAGATCGCCCGGGACAGGGCGGATACAATGAGCAGTTCTTC.

This clone was observed once. The gene calls are TRBV29-1 and TRBJ1-2; D unresolved. This CDR3 spans 14 amino acids. CDR1 is SQVTM, CDR2 ANQGSEA, per germline. V shed 0 bases and J shed 2 bases, with 10 bases lying between them. The CDR3 here is CSVEDVAENYGYTF. Here the CDR3 DNA reads TGCAGCGTTGAAGATGTTGCCGAGAACTATGGCTACACCTTC.

This chain joins TRBV29-1 and TRBJ1-2; 8 bases match TRBD1. The germline gives CDR1 SQVTM, CDR2 ANQGSEA. The junction had 12 bases not matched to a gene; V was cut back by 6 bases and J by 6 bases. The CDR3 contains 14 residues. In DNA form, the CDR3 reads TGCAGCGTAGACGACCCAGGGGGCCGGAATGGCTACACCTTC. Amino acids: CSVDDPGGRNGYTF.

This clone was picked up a small number of times. This chain uses TRBV11-2 with TRBJ1-1; D gene ambiguous. The CDR3 covers 14 residues. The germline CDR1 and CDR2 sequences are SGHAT and FQNNGV. The V gene lost 5 bases and the J gene lost 3 bases, with 13 bases spanning the gap. CDR3 residues: CASSRTSADTEAFF. The CDR3 DNA reads TGTGCCAGCAGCCGGACTTCAGCGGACACTGAAGCTTTCTTT.

CDR3 loop: CASSLGDRDHEQYF. The CDR3 nucleotides read TGTGCCAGCAGCCTCGGAGACAGGGACCACGAGCAGTACTTC. The J gene is TRBJ2-7, the V gene TRBV11-2; 7 nucleotides align to TRBD1. CDR3 size: 14 residues. Per germline, CDR1 SGHAT and CDR2 FQNNGV. The trim removed 5 bases at V and 5 bases at J, leaving 9 bases unmatched.

Comment on this clone: This specimen includes other DNA sequences encoding the same CDR3. The rearrangement uses TRBV5-6 and TRBJ1-5, with D uncertain. In germline, CDR1 is SGHDT, CDR2 YYEEEE. CDR3 length equals 14 residues. V was trimmed by 0 bases and J by 2 bases, leaving 6 bases between them. This CDR3 reads CASSLGGGNQPQHF. CDR3 sequence (DNA): TGTGCCAGCAGCTTGGGAGGAGGCAATCAGCCCCAGCATTTT.

V and J are TRBV9 and TRBJ1-6; 11 bases line up with TRBD1. Germline assignment: CDR1 SGDLS and CDR2 YYNGEE. J lost 9 bases, V lost 4 bases, and 3 bases had no gene match. There are 14 residues in the CDR3. CDR3: CASSRDRGTSPLHF. The CDR3 DNA reads TGTGCCAGCAGCAGGGACAGGGGGACTTCACCCCTCCACTTT.